Included here is one TCR beta chain sequence, with context. Its target is unknown. For TCR beta, libraries came from iRepertoire HTBI primers and Arm-PCR of CDR3 regions. Using its own MiXCR run on the multiplex PCR reads, TCRdb lists one record per CDR3 protein. The table shows approximately 470,000 distinct CDR3 sequences, with roughly 20% occurring only once. Time point: persistent/refractory GD, antithyroid drugs over 5 years with positive TRAb. Researchers made the TCR library from RNA that was extracted from PBMCs. The data are from a study of regulatory T cells in long-lasting Graves disease. Points from the study as a whole: Those with persistent Graves' had less TCR diversity than newly diagnosed patients. The study found persistent patients shared more public clonotypes (roughly 2,800) than new patients (approximately 970). Analysis covered peripheral blood alone, not thyroid tissue. Persistent disease favored TRBV28, TRBJ1-2 and TRBJ2-5.

Looked up from germline, CDR1 is DFQATT and CDR2 is SNEGSKA (reference sequence). Between the trimmed V and J ends, which lost 4 bases and 3 bases, there was a span of 13 bases. This CDR3 comprises 13 residues. V and J are TRBV20-1 and TRBJ2-7, with a weak D call TRBD1 (6 bases). The input for sequencing was peripheral blood mononuclear cells (PBMCs), taken when the disease was refractory, from a patient treated with antithyroid drugs. The TCR comes from a female donor with Graves disease. The CDR3 sequence: CSAKRGSLYEQYF. CDR3 in DNA: TGCAGTGCTAAGAGGGGGAGTCTCTACGAGCAGTACTTC.